The T cell receptor beta chain under discussion was sequenced for a study of cytomegalovirus exposure and HLA in healthy donors. In the PCR, 60 Vbeta and 13 Jbeta primers were used. Assay used: immunoSEQ multiplex PCR; TCRdb lists only in-frame clones, some missing. The data show approximately 190,000 clones, 78% seen once. Germline CDR1 SGHVS, CDR2 FQNEAQ. Trimming cost V 3 bases and J 5 bases; bases outside gene matches: 3. This CDR3 is built from 15 residues. The chain is built from TRBV7-8 and TRBJ1-6; TRBD1 agrees at 8 bases. This receptor was identified in a woman in her thirties in good health and CMV-seropositive. The source material was PBMCs. CDR3 in amino acids: CASSLTGDDNSPLHF. The CDR3 region has the DNA TGTGCCAGCAGCTTGACAGGGGATGATAATTCACCCCTCCACTTT.